Detailed here is one TCR beta chain. Its specificity is unknown. Trimming cost V 3 bases and J 0 bases, with 8 bases left between them. The CDR3 loop spans 14 amino acids. Germline CDR1 KGHSH, CDR2 LQKENI. The sample belongs to a study of T cell responses to AZD1222 COVID-19 vaccine. Whole-study context: Pooling of second doses given at about 4 or about 12 weeks was done. Whole-study findings and limits: CD4 TCRs covered the whole spike, strongest at regions 160-218 and 743-854. Donors were mostly white British, more females; clonal diversity possibly underestimated.

The method was immunoSEQ multiplex PCR; TCRdb's version includes in-frame clones alone and lacks a portion of them. The table lists more than 95,000 clones, roughly nine tenths of them singletons, with approximately 30% in the top ten. Sequences were derived from peripheral blood, sampled on day 0 of AZD1222 vaccination. The TCR comes from an adult in good health. The chain recombines TRBV18 with TRBJ1-2; tentatively, D is TRBD1 (5 bases). As DNA, the CDR3 is TGTGCCAGCTCACCGACAGACACTAACTATGGCTACACCTTC. Residues: CASSPTDTNYGYTF.